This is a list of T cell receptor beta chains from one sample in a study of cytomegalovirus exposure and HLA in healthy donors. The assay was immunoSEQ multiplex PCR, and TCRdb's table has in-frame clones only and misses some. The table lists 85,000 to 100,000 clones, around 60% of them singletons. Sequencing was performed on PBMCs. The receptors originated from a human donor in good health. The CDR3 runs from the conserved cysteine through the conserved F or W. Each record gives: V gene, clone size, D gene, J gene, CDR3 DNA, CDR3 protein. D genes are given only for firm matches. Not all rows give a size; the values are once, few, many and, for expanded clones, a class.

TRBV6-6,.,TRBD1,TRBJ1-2,TGTGCCAGCAGCACCGACAGGGCCTCCTACACCTTC,CASSTDRASYTF
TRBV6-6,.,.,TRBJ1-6,TGTGCCAGCGCAACGAGCTCCTATAATTCCCCCCTCCACTTT,CASATSSYNSPLHF
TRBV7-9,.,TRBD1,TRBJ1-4,TGTGCCAGCAGCCCGGACAGGGGGAATGAAAAACTGTTTTTT,CASSPDRGNEKLFF
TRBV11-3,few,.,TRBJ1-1,TGTGCCAGCGGAGCATACCACTTACGTATGAACACTGAAGCTTTCTTT,CASGAYHLRMNTEAFF
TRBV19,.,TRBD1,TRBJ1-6,TGTGCCAGTAGTATAGAATCGGGGGCAGGGGGGAGTTCACCCCTCCACTTT,CASSIESGAGGSSPLHF
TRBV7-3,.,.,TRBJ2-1,TGTGCCAGCAGCTCAGCACTAGGCAATGAGCAGTTCTTC,CASSSALGNEQFF
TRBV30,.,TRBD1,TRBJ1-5,TGTGCCTGGAGTAGGGCCAGGGGGGTAGCCAATCAGCCCCAGCATTTT,CAWSRARGVANQPQHF
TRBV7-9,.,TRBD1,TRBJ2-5,TGTGCCAGCAGCTTTTCAGGGGGCTCAGAGACCCAGTACTTC,CASSFSGGSETQYF
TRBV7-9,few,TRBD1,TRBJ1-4,TGTGCCGCCGGTGCAGGGGGAGACCGTAATGAAAAACTGTTTTTT,CAAGAGGDRNEKLFF
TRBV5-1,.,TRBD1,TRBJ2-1,TGCGCCAGCAGCGGACAGGGGGGGCCTGATGAGCAGTTCTTC,CASSGQGGPDEQFF
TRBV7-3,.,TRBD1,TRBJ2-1,TGTGCCAGCAGCTCCCGTGAGGGGGCCTCCTACAATGAGCAGTTCTTC,CASSSREGASYNEQFF
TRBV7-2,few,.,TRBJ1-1,TGTGCCAGCAGCCCAGGAGGCATGAACACTGAAGCTTTCTTT,CASSPGGMNTEAFF
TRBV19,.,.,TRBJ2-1,TGTGCCAGTAGTATAGTGGGCGGGGCGCGTTTAAATGAGCAGTTCTTC,CASSIVGGARLNEQFF
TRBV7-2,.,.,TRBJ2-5,TGTGCCAGCAGCCCCGGCGGCCTGGGGGGGGCTCAAGAGACCCAGTACTTC,CASSPGGLGGAQETQYF
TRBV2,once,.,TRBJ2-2,TGTGCCAGCAGACAGGGTGGAACCGGGGAGCTGTTTTTT,CASRQGGTGELFF
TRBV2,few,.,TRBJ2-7,TGTGCCAGCAGTGAAGAAATAGACTACGAGCAGTACTTC,CASSEEIDYEQYF
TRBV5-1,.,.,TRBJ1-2,TGCGCCAGCAGCTTACGGGGACAACCGATCTATGGCTACACCTTC,CASSLRGQPIYGYTF
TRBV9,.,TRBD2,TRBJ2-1,TGTGCCAGCAGCGTAGCGGGACTAGCGGGGGTTTGGAATGAGCAGTTCTTC,CASSVAGLAGVWNEQFF
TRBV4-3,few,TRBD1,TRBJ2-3,TGCGCCAGCAGACAGGGGGATACGCAGTATTTT,CASRQGDTQYF
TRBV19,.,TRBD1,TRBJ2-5,TGTGCCAGTAGAAGGACAGGGCAAGAGACCCAGTACTTC,CASRRTGQETQYF
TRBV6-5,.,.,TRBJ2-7,TGTGCCAGCAGGAAACATGACGAGCAGTACTTC,CASRKHDEQYF
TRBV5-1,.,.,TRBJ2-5,TGCGCCAGCAGCTTGGTTCCGAACCGGCAAGAGACCCAGTACTTC,CASSLVPNRQETQYF
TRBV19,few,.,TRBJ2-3,TGTGCCAGTAGACGTATCGCTAGCGGCACAGATACGCAGTATTTT,CASRRIASGTDTQYF
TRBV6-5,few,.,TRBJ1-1,TGTGCCACCATTAGTGGCACTGAAGCTTTCTTT,CATISGTEAFF
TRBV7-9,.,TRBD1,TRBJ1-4,TGTGCCAGCAGCCCGGGGACAGGGGGAGAACTGTTTTTT,CASSPGTGGELFF
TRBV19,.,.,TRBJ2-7,TGTGCCAGCCGTTATCAGGGGGAGCAGTACTTC,CASRYQGEQYF
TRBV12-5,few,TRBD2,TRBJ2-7,TGTGCTAGTGGTTTGGGCCCCGGGGGGAGCTACGAGCAGTACTTC,CASGLGPGGSYEQYF
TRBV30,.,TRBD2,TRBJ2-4,TGTGCCTGGCGGACTCCTAGCGGGGGGCCCGCCATTCAGTACTTC,CAWRTPSGGPAIQYF
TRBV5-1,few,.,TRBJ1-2,TGCGCCAGCAGCTTGAATTGGGACGGGGGGGCAGGTGATGGCTACACCTTC,CASSLNWDGGAGDGYTF
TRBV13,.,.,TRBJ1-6,TGTGCCAGCAGCTTAGGTGGGGGAGGGGGTAATTCACCCCTCCACTTT,CASSLGGGGGNSPLHF
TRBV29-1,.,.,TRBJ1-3,TGCAGCGTCTGGGCACCTGGAAACACCATATATTTT,CSVWAPGNTIYF
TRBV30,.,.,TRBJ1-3,TGTGCCTGGACTTTAGGGGGATCGACAGTGACTGGAAACACCATATATTTT,CAWTLGGSTVTGNTIYF
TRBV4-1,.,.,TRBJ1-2,TGCGCCAGCAGCCAAGTTGGCGACTGGAACTATGGCTACACCTTC,CASSQVGDWNYGYTF
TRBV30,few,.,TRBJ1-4,TGTGCCTGGAGTGTACGCGGGGGCAGGGAAAAACTGTTTTTT,CAWSVRGGREKLFF
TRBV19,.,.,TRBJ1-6,TGTGCCAGTAGCTTCAACGGGCAGGGTTTTAATTCACCCCTCCACTTT,CASSFNGQGFNSPLHF
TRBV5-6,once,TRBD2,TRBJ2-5,TGTGCCAGCAGCTCTGGGGCGGGGGGGCATGAGACCCAGTACTTC,CASSSGAGGHETQYF
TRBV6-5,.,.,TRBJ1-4,TGTGCCAGCAGTTCTTGGGCACGGGAAAAACTGTTTTTT,CASSSWAREKLFF
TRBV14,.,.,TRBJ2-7,TGTGCCAGCAGCCAAGAAAGGTTTAGGGGGGAGCAGTACTTC,CASSQERFRGEQYF
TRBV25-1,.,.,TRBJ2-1,TGTGCCAGCAGTGCCCCTCAACGAGGATCCAATGAGCAGTTCTTC,CASSAPQRGSNEQFF
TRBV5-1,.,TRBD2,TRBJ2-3,TGCGCCAGCAGCTGGACTAGCGGGGGGGCAGATACGCAGTATTTT,CASSWTSGGADTQYF
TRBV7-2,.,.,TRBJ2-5,TGTGCCAGCAGCTTAGGGGGCAGGGTTATTCGAGAGACCCAGTACTTC,CASSLGGRVIRETQYF
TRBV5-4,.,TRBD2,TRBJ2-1,TGTGCCAGCAGCTTAGATGGTCTAGCGGGGGGCCAGGCGCAGTTCTTC,CASSLDGLAGGQAQFF
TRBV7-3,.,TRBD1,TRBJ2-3,TGTGCCAGCAGCCTATGGACAGGGGCCTCGGATACGCAGTATTTT,CASSLWTGASDTQYF
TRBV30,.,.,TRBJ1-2,TGTGCCGGTTCCCGGGCCTCAGGGAATGGCTACACCTTC,CAGSRASGNGYTF
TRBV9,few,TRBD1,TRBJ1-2,TGTGCCAGCAGCGTAGGAGGGGGCCACTATGGCTACACCTTC,CASSVGGGHYGYTF
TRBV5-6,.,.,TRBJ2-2,TGTGCCAGCAGCTGGCGGGGAACCGGGGAGCTGTTTTTT,CASSWRGTGELFF
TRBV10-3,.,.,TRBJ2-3,TGTGCCATCGGGAGCTTTGACACAGATACGCAGTATTTT,CAIGSFDTDTQYF
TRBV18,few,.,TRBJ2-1,TGTGCCAGCTCACCACTAATTTACAATGAGCAGTTCTTC,CASSPLIYNEQFF
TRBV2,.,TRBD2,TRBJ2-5,TGTGCCAGCAGTTGGACTGGCGGGGGATTGGAGACCCAGTACTTC,CASSWTGGGLETQYF
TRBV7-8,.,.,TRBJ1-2,TGTGCCAGCAGCCAGAGGGGGGGACGAGCTAACTATGGCTACACCTTC,CASSQRGGRANYGYTF
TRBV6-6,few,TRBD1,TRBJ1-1,TGTGCCAGCAGCGCAATTTCCGGGACAGTGAACACTGAAGCTTTCTTT,CASSAISGTVNTEAFF
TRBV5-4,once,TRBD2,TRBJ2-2,TGTGCCAGCAGCTCGGGACTAGCGGGGTCCGGGGAGCTGTTTTTT,CASSSGLAGSGELFF
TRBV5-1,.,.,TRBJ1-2,TGCGCCAGCAGCTTGGGGGGGGTAGGCGATGGCTACACCTTC,CASSLGGVGDGYTF
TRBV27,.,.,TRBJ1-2,TGTGCCAGCAGTTCCTACAGGGACTATGGCTACACCTTC,CASSSYRDYGYTF
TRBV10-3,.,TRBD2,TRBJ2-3,TGTGCCATCAGTGAGCCACCTAAGGGAGCGGGGGCTGACACAGATACGCAGTATTTT,CAISEPPKGAGADTDTQYF
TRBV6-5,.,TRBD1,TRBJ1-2,TGTGCCAGCAGGGAAGACAGGGGGCTCTATGGCTACACCTTC,CASREDRGLYGYTF
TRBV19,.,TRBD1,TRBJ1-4,TGTGCCAGTAGTTTCCACAGGGGGTACAGTGAAAAACTGTTTTTT,CASSFHRGYSEKLFF